This T cell receptor (beta chain) was identified during a study of T cell changes during pregnancy in multiple sclerosis. Sequencing used immunoSEQ multiplex PCR; TCRdb keeps in-frame clones, though not all of them. The sample lists 65,000 to 95,000 clones, about 89% occurring once. The CDR3 has 17 residues. From germline, CDR1 is SGHRS and CDR2 YFSETQ. V lost 0 bases, J lost 2 bases, and 4 bases stayed unmatched. Source: peripheral blood, taken before pregnancy. J is TRBJ2-3 and V is TRBV5-1, with 12 bases matching TRBD2. This receptor was taken from a female donor with multiple sclerosis, enrolled in a pregnancy study. The CDR3 region has the DNA TGCGCCAGCAGCTTGGGACTAGCGGGGGCCTTCACAGATACGCAGTATTTT. Its protein product is CASSLGLAGAFTDTQYF.